One and the same sample provided the 3 T cell receptor beta chains below, sequenced in a study of blood T cells in healthy people across ages. A second PCR of about 6 to 12 cycles used a sample-barcoded 5' primer and a J-beta primer mix. TCRdb re-called the 5' RACE reads through MiXCR, storing one row per CDR3 protein. Of roughly 700,000 distinct CDR3 sequences listed, over 45% were seen once; the top ten hold under 35%. The specimen was blood. The receptors derive from a woman aged 55-70 years in good health.

This clonotype has only a few counts. This chain connects TRBV18 to TRBJ2-7; D is uncertain. Germline-derived CDR1 and CDR2 are KGHSH and LQKENI. V was cut by 3 bases and J by 0 bases, with 6 bases left in between. This CDR3 region has 13 residues. The CDR3 here is CASSPLYSYEQYF. DNA for the CDR3: TGTGCCAGCTCACCCCTGTACTCCTACGAGCAGTACTTC.

The chain joins TRBV5-6 to TRBJ1-1; D possibly corresponds to TRBD1 (6 bases). V was cut by 2 bases and J by 4 bases, with 18 bases left in between. The CDR3 consists of 16 residues. Germline CDR1 reads SGHDT; CDR2 reads YYEEEE. The CDR3, as DNA: TGTGCCAGCAGCTTTCGTGGGGGCCGGATTAGCACTGAAGCTTTCTTT. Protein sequence: CASSFRGGRISTEAFF.

This clonotype showed up just a few times. The CDR3 here is CSALGKGSYEQYF. The CDR3 coding sequence is TGCAGTGCTCTGGGGAAGGGATCCTACGAGCAGTACTTC. This sequence joins TRBV20-1 and TRBJ2-7; D remains unclear. Deletions cut 5 bases from V and 1 base from J, with 12 bases between. CDR3 length: 13 amino acids. Looked up from germline, CDR1 is DFQATT and CDR2 is SNEGSKA (reference sequence).